This T cell receptor beta chain was obtained from a study of identifying expanded T cells in peripheral blood. Sequencing used immunoSEQ multiplex PCR; TCRdb keeps in-frame clones, though not all of them. Of about 89,000 clones detected, 88% appear once; the ten largest clones hold about 4%. To note about this clone: Its antigen is not known.

Study-wide results and caveats: Approximately 2-week clone count variance significantly increased as total template count grew. Roughly 1.2 clones differed between technical replicates, versus around 15 and 19 over time.

From germline, CDR1 is KGHSH and CDR2 LQKENI. The junction had 7 bases not matched to a gene; V was cut back by 0 bases and J by 3 bases. The CDR3 length is 16 residues. Collection occurred without any documented infections or immune events in donors. The receptor's source is a person aged 18 to 75 in good health. J is TRBJ2-7 and V is TRBV18, with 8 bases identical to TRBD2. The sample taken for sequencing was blood. The CDR3 protein is CASSPPPGGGFYEQYF. CDR3 nucleotide sequence: TGTGCCAGCTCACCACCCCCCGGGGGGGGTTTCTACGAGCAGTACTTC.